Following are 18 T cell receptor beta chains from one sample sequenced in a study of blood T cell repertoires in COVID-19 (dated by TCRdb to 2018 to 2021). Library preparation employed the immunoSEQ multiplex PCR assay. This is the immuneACCESS table as TCRdb keeps it, with only in-frame sequences that have V and J called. A part of the clones is gone; compared with another copy, unresolved V genes explain less than half, and the rest is unexplained. The sample includes around 77,000 clones, with under 95% observed a single time. The leading ten clones occupy approximately 16% of the sample. Sequenced material: peripheral blood. The receptors shown here come from a woman older than 75 with active or convalescent COVID-19.

J is TRBJ1-1 and V is TRBV5-4; no clear D. The CDR3 has 13 amino acids. Between the trimmed V and J ends, which lost 3 bases and 5 bases, there was a span of 11 bases. Germline lookup yields CDR1 SGHNT and CDR2 YYREEE (reference sequence). The CDR3 protein is CASSSQRNTEAFF. CDR3 nucleotides: TGTGCCAGCAGCTCGCAGCGAAATACTGAAGCTTTCTTT.

V is TRBV5-1 and J is TRBJ2-1; TRBD2 matches 10 bases. The V and J ends lost 4 bases and 5 bases, in that order; junction bases with no gene match: 9. Germline loops: CDR1 SGHRS, CDR2 YFSETQ. This CDR3 is 16 amino acids long. The CDR3 protein is CASSLEASGGDNEQFF. In DNA, the CDR3 is TGCGCCAGCAGCCTGGAGGCTAGCGGGGGAGACAATGAGCAGTTCTTC.

This rearrangement joins TRBV6-5 to TRBJ1-3, with D hard to call. Germline V CDR1 and CDR2: MNHEY, SVGAGI. This CDR3 comprises 15 residues. Trimming cost V 3 bases and J 0 bases, with 9 bases left between them. CDR3: CASSYSYSSGNTIYF. The CDR3 DNA sequence: TGTGCCAGCAGTTATTCCTACAGCTCTGGAAACACCATATATTTT.

The chain recombines TRBV5-4 with TRBJ2-4; TRBD1 aligns across 10 bases. There are 16 residues in the CDR3. The J segment lost 1 base and the V segment lost 5 bases, leaving 6 bases of the junction unmatched. Germline V gene sequence: CDR1 SGHNT, CDR2 YYREEE (reference sequence). CDR3 coding DNA: TGTGCCAGCAGTCCCGACAGGGGGCTTGCCAAAAACATTCAGTACTTC. It encodes CASSPDRGLAKNIQYF. Complete variable domain (other parts from reference TRBV5-4 and TRBJ2-4): ETGVTQSPTHLIKTRGQQVTLRCSSQSGHNTVSWYQQALGQGPQFIFQYYREEENGRGNFPPRFSGLQFPNYSSELNVNALELDDSALYLCASSPDRGLAKNIQYFGAGTRLSVL.

The chain combines TRBV6-5 with TRBJ1-5; 9 bases align to TRBD1. The CDR3 is 14 residues long. CDR1 is MNHEY, CDR2 SVGAGI, per germline. V lost 5 bases to trimming and J lost 7 bases; unmatched junction nucleotides: 6. CDR3 coding DNA: TGTGCCAGCAGTCCAGACAGGGGGGTCCAGCCCCAGCATTTT. The encoded protein is CASSPDRGVQPQHF.

The rearrangement links TRBV6-5 to TRBJ1-2, with D possibly being TRBD1 (6 bases). CDR3 size: 14 residues. V lost 0 bases and J lost 8, with 13 bases in between. Germline V CDR1 and CDR2: MNHEY, SVGAGI. The CDR3 DNA reads TGTGCCAGCAGTTACTCCCGACAGGCAAGGGGCTACACCTTC. It codes for CASSYSRQARGYTF.

This clone was counted once. The chain is built from TRBV7-3 and TRBJ2-3, with 7 bases that match TRBD2. Looked up from germline, CDR1 is SGHTA and CDR2 is FQGTGA. V was pared by 5 bases and J by 6 bases, with 11 bases of the junction left unmatched. This CDR3 has 15 residues. CDR3 in DNA: TGTGCCAGCAGCCTAAGCGGGGTCGACGGGGATACGCAGTATTTT. This translates into CASSLSGVDGDTQYF. The full variable domain, in which reference TRBV7-3 and TRBJ2-3 provide the parts outside the CDR3, is GAGVSQTPSNKVTEKGKYVELRCDPISGHTALYWYRQSLGQGPEFLIYFQGTGAADDSGLPNDRFFAVRPEGSVSTLKIQRTERGDSAVYLCASSLSGVDGDTQYFGPGTRLTVL.

The rearrangement joins TRBV30 to TRBJ2-5, with 7 bases aligning to TRBD2. With V trimmed by 4 bases and J by 5 bases, 4 bases remained unmatched. The CDR3 contains 12 residues. Germline CDR1 reads GTSNPN; CDR2 reads SVGIG (reference sequence). CDR3 sequence reads: CAWNGGRETQYF. The CDR3 coding sequence is TGTGCCTGGAACGGGGGGAGGGAGACCCAGTACTTC.

The V gene is TRBV5-1, the J gene TRBJ2-4, with D possibly matching TRBD1 (5 bases). The CDR3 totals 15 residues. CDR1 is SGHRS and CDR2 is YFSETQ in the germline V gene. The germline V and J ends were trimmed by 2 bases and 2 bases, with 11 bases remaining between them. As DNA, the CDR3 is TGCGCCAGCAGCTTCCAGGGCGGACCCAAAAACATTCAGTACTTC. Translating gives CASSFQGGPKNIQYF.

A few counts support this clone. V and J are TRBV4-2 and TRBJ1-2; 8 bases agree with TRBD1. The ends lost 1 base at V and 7 bases at J; junction bases unmatched: 2. Germline lookup yields CDR1 LGHNA and CDR2 YNFKEQ. This CDR3 contains 13 residues. The CDR3 DNA sequence: TGTGCCAGCAGCCAAGGGACAGGGCTTGGCTACACCTTC. This sequence encodes CASSQGTGLGYTF.

The chain links TRBV24-1 to TRBJ2-3; tentatively, D is TRBD1 (6 bases). Trimming took off 0 bases at V and 2 bases at J, with 11 bases between the two ends. CDR3 length equals 16 residues. In germline, CDR1 is KGHDR, CDR2 SFDVKD. The CDR3 region is CATSDLPDSDTDTQYF. The CDR3 DNA sequence: TGTGCCACCAGTGATTTGCCGGACAGCGACACAGATACGCAGTATTTT.

CDR3 amino acids: CASSDGQGGHNEQFF. The CDR3, as DNA: TGTGCCAGCAGCGACGGACAGGGGGGACACAATGAGCAGTTCTTC. The J gene is TRBJ2-1, the V gene TRBV9, with TRBD1 identical over 10 bases. Losses at the gene ends were 3 bases for V and 5 bases for J; bases not matched to a gene: 5. Germline V gene sequence: CDR1 SGDLS, CDR2 YYNGEE. The CDR3 is made up of 15 amino acids. Full variable domain (missing parts from reference TRBV9 and TRBJ2-1): DSGVTQTPKHLITATGQRVTLRCSPRSGDLSVYWYQQSLDQGLQFLIQYYNGEERAKGNILERFSAQQFPDLHSELNLSSLELGDSALYFCASSDGQGGHNEQFFGPGTRLTVL.

The CDR3 is CASSLGSGSHQPQHF. The CDR3 region has the DNA TGTGCCAGCAGCTTAGGGAGTGGCAGTCATCAGCCCCAGCATTTT. V and J are TRBV7-2 and TRBJ1-5; D unclear. The ends were cut back, 1 base at V and 5 bases at J, with 12 bases in the middle. The CDR3 sequence is 15 residues long. The V gene's germline CDR1 is SGHTA and CDR2 FQGNSA.

The sample holds one count of this clone. CDR3 loop: CASSFPSPGETQYF. CDR3 sequence (DNA): TGTGCCAGCAGCTTCCCCTCGCCCGGGGAGACCCAGTACTTC. This sequence joins TRBV7-9 and TRBJ2-5; D is ambiguous. There are 14 residues in the CDR3. CDR1 is SEHNR and CDR2 is FQNEAQ in the germline V gene (reference sequence). The germline V and J ends were trimmed by 3 bases and 5 bases, with 13 bases remaining between them.

The chain combines TRBV28 with TRBJ1-4; tentatively, D is TRBD1 (6 bases). CDR3 length: 13 amino acids. Between the trimmed V and J ends, which lost 7 bases and 8 bases, there was a span of 14 bases. The germline CDR1 and CDR2 sequences are MDHEN and SYDVKM. CDR3 DNA: TGTGCCAGCAACTATAGAACAGGGGAAAAACTGTTTTTT. It is translated as CASNYRTGEKLFF.

V gene TRBV21-1 combines with J gene TRBJ1-5; TRBD1, the D gene given by the table, was not confirmed from the DNA. TRBV21-1 is recorded as a pseudogene. The CDR3 is made up of 18 amino acids. As DNA, the CDR3 is TGTGCCAGCAGCAAATGGGGACAGGGGGGAGTTGGCAATCAGCCCCAGCATTTT. It is translated as CASSKWGQGGVGNQPQHF.

The chain links TRBV2 to TRBJ1-1; TRBD1 matches at 9 bases. V was pared by 1 base and J by 5 bases, with 5 bases of the junction left unmatched. CDR1 SNHLY and CDR2 FYNNEI come from the germline V gene. This CDR3 has 15 amino acids. The CDR3: CASSEDRGRGTEAFF. The CDR3 nucleotides read TGTGCCAGCAGTGAAGACAGGGGGCGAGGGACTGAAGCTTTCTTT.

The V gene is TRBV6-2 or TRBV6-3, the J gene TRBJ1-1; possibly TRBD1 for D (6 bases). The V gene's germline CDR1 is MNHEY and CDR2 SVGEGT. This CDR3 region has 14 residues. Trimming took off 2 bases at V and 1 base at J, with 8 bases between the two ends. The CDR3 loop reads CASSYMTGNTEAFF. Here the CDR3 DNA reads TGTGCCAGCAGTTACATGACAGGGAACACTGAAGCTTTCTTT.